These T cell receptor beta chains were read from a single sample in a study of T cells after yellow fever vaccination. MiXCR, run by TCRdb on the 5' RACE reads, gives a single entry per CDR3 protein. The data show some 420,000 distinct CDR3 sequences, with roughly a sixth seen just once and roughly a sixth held by the top ten. Sequences were derived from PBMCs, sampled before the yellow fever booster vaccination. The receptors were gathered from a man between 18 and 29 years old who received the YFV17D yellow fever vaccine. Each CDR3 is given with its conserved first and last residue. Fields, in order: V gene, D gene, J gene, clone size, CDR3 DNA, CDR3 protein. D genes are given only for firm matches. Clone size is stated in some rows and not others, as once, few, many or a class when expanded.

TRBV5-1	TRBD1	TRBJ2-7	.	TGCGCCAGCAGCTCCACGACAGGGCAGGACGAGCAGTACTTC	CASSSTTGQDEQYF
TRBV6-6	.	TRBJ2-1	few	TGTGCCAGCAGTACAGGGTTTAGGTCCTACAATGAGCAGTTCTTC	CASSTGFRSYNEQFF
TRBV18	.	TRBJ2-1	.	TGTGCCAGCTCACCACCCGGCCCCCGGGACTACAATGAGCAGTTCTTC	CASSPPGPRDYNEQFF
TRBV15	.	TRBJ1-1	few	TGTGCCACCAGCAGAGACAAACTCGGCACTGAAGCTTTCTTT	CATSRDKLGTEAFF
TRBV11-2	.	TRBJ2-5	few	TGTGCCAGCAGCCGGACCCAAGAGACCCAGTACTTC	CASSRTQETQYF
TRBV12-3/TRBV12-4	.	TRBJ1-4	.	TGTGCCAGCACCAAGTTCTCCCTAGGCACGGGAAATGAAAAACTGTTTTTT	CASTKFSLGTGNEKLFF
TRBV12-3/TRBV12-4	.	TRBJ2-2	.	TGTGCCAGCAGCCCACCCAACAGGATCAGCACCGGGGAGCTGTTTTTT	CASSPPNRISTGELFF
TRBV5-1	.	TRBJ2-6	.	TGCGCCAGCAGCCTGGAAGTAGGGTCTGGGGCCAACGTCCTGACTTTC	CASSLEVGSGANVLTF
TRBV12-3/TRBV12-4	TRBD1	TRBJ2-3	.	TGTGCCAGCAGCCCAAGGACAGGCACGGTAACAGATACGCAGTATTTT	CASSPRTGTVTDTQYF
TRBV18	.	TRBJ2-1	few	TGTGCCAGCTCACCCGGACTCACCTCAGGGGATGAGCAGTTCTTC	CASSPGLTSGDEQFF